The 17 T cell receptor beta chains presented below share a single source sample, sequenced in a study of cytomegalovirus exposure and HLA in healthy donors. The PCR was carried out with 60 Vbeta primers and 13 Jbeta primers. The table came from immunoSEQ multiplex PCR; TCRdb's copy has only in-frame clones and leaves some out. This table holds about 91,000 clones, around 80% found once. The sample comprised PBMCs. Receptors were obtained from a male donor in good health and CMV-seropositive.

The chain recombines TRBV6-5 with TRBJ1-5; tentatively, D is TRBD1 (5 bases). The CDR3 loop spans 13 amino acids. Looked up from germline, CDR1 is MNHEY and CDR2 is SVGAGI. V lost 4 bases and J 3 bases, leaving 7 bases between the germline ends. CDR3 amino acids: CASSSGPNQPQHF. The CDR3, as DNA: TGTGCCAGCAGTTCAGGGCCCAATCAGCCCCAGCATTTT.

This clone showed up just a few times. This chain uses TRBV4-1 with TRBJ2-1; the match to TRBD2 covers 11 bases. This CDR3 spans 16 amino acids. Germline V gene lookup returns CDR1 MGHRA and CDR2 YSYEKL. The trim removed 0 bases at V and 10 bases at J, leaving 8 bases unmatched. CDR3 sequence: CASSQEASGGQQEQFF. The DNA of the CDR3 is TGCGCCAGCAGCCAAGAAGCTAGCGGGGGGCAGCAAGAGCAGTTCTTC.

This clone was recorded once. This chain's CDR3 is CASSLGHETSQKETQYF. The CDR3 DNA follows: TGCGCCAGCAGCTTGGGGCATGAGACTAGCCAGAAAGAGACCCAGTACTTC. The rearrangement links TRBV5-1 to TRBJ2-5; TRBD2 matches 7 bases. CDR1 is SGHRS, CDR2 YFSETQ, per germline. This CDR3 has 17 residues. Unmatched junction bases numbered 11, after V lost 0 bases and J lost 3 bases. Filled out from reference TRBV5-1 and TRBJ2-5, the complete variable domain reads KAGVTQTPRYLIKTRGQQVTLSCSPISGHRSVSWYQQTPGQGLQFLFEYFSETQRNKGNFPGRFSGRQFSNSRSEMNVSTLELGDSALYLCASSLGHETSQKETQYFGPGTRLLVL.

The CDR3 DNA reads TGCAGCGTTGAAGTACCGGAGAAAGACGAAAAACTGTTTTTT. It is translated as CSVEVPEKDEKLFF. This sequence joins TRBV29-1 and TRBJ1-4; unclear D gene. The length of the CDR3 is 14 residues. Germline V gene data show CDR1 as SQVTM and CDR2 as ANQGSEA. V was shortened by 1 base and J by 8 bases, with 14 bases between the two germline ends.

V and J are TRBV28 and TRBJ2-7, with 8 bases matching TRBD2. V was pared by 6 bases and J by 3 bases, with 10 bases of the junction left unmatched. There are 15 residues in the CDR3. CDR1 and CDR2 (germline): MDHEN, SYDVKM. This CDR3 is CASSFSLAGSYEQYF. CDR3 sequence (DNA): TGTGCCAGCAGCTTTTCTTTAGCGGGGAGCTACGAGCAGTACTTC. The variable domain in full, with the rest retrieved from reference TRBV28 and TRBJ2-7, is DVKVTQSSRYLVKRTGEKVFLECVQDMDHENMFWYRQDPGLGLRLIYFSYDVKMKEKGDIPEGYSVSREKKERFSLILESASTNQTSMYLCASSFSLAGSYEQYFGPGTRLTVT.

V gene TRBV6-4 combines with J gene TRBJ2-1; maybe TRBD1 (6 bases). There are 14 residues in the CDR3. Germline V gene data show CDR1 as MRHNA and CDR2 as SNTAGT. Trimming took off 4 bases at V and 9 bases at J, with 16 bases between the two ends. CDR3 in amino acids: CASSGSQGAAEQFF. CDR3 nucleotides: TGTGCCAGCAGTGGTTCACAGGGCGCCGCTGAGCAGTTCTTC.

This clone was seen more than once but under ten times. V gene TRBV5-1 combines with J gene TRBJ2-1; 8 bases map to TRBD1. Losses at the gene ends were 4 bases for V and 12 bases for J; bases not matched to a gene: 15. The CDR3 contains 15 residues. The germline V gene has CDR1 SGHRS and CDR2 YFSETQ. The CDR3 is CASSLSGGSTQVQFF. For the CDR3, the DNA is TGCGCCAGCAGCCTCTCAGGGGGCAGCACCCAAGTGCAGTTCTTC.

CDR3 sequence: CASSLTGGAEVNTEAFF. The DNA for the CDR3 is TGTGCCAGCAGTTTGACAGGGGGCGCAGAAGTGAACACTGAAGCTTTCTTT. The V and J genes are TRBV28 and TRBJ1-1, with 10 nucleotides matching TRBD1. CDR1 and CDR2 from the germline V gene are MDHEN and SYDVKM. The CDR3 covers 17 residues. V was clipped by 3 bases and J by 0 bases; unmatched bases: 7.

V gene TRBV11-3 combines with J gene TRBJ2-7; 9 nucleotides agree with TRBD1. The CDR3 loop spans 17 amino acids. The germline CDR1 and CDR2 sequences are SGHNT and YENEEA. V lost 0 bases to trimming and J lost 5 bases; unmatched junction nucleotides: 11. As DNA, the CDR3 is TGTGCCAGCAGCTTAGAAGTTATGGGGACAGGGCTACACGAGCAGTACTTC. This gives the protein CASSLEVMGTGLHEQYF.

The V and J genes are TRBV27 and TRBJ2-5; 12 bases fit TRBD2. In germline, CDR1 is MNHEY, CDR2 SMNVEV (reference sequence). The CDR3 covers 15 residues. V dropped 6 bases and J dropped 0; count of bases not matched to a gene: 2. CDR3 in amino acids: CASSLAGGNQETQYF. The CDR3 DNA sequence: TGTGCCAGCAGCCTAGCGGGGGGGAACCAAGAGACCCAGTACTTC.

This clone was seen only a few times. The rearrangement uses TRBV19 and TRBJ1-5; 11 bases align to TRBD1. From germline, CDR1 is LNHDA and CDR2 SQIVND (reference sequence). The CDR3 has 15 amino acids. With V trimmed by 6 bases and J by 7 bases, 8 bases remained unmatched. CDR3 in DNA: TGTGCCAGTAGAATCGGACAGGGGGCGAAACAGCCCCAGCATTTT. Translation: CASRIGQGAKQPQHF.

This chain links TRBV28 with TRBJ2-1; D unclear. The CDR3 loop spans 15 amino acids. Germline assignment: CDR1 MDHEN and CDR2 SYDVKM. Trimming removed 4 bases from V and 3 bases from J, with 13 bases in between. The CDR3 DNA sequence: TGTGCCAGCAGTTCACAGTTAATGCACTACAATGAGCAGTTCTTC. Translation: CASSSQLMHYNEQFF. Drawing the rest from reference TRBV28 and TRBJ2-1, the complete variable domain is DVKVTQSSRYLVKRTGEKVFLECVQDMDHENMFWYRQDPGLGLRLIYFSYDVKMKEKGDIPEGYSVSREKKERFSLILESASTNQTSMYLCASSSQLMHYNEQFFGPGTRLTVL.

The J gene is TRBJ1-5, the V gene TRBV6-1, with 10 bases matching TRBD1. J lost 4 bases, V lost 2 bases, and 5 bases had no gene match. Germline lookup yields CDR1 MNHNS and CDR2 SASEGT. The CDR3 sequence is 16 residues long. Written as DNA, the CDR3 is TGTGCCAGCAGTGAATGGGGGACAGGGGCAAATCAGCCCCAGCATTTT. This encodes CASSEWGTGANQPQHF.

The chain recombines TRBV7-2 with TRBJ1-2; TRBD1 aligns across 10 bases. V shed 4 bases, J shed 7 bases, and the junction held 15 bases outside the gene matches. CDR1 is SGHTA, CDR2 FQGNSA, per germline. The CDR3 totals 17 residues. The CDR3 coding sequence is TGTGCCAGCAGCTACCGGGACAGGGGCCCTACTTTCGGTGGCTACACCTTC. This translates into CASSYRDRGPTFGGYTF.

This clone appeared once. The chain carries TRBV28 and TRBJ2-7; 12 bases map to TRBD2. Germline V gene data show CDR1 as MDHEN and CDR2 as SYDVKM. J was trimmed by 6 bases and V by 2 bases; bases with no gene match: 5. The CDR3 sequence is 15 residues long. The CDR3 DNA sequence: TGTGCCAGCAGTTTACTAGCGGGGGGGCCCGTCGAGCAGTACTTC. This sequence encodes CASSLLAGGPVEQYF.

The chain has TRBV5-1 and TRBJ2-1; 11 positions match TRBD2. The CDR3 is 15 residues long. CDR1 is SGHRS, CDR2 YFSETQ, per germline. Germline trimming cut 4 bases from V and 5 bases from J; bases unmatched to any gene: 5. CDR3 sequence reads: CASSPGLAGDNEQFF. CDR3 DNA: TGCGCCAGCAGCCCAGGACTAGCGGGTGACAATGAGCAGTTCTTC.

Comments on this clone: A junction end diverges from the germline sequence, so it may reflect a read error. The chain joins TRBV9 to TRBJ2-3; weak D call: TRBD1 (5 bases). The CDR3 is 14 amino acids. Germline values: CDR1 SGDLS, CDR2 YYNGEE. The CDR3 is CASSVAAGADMQYF. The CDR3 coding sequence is TGTGCCAGCAGCGTAGCGGCTGGGGCAGATATGCAGTATTTT.